This is a list of T cell receptor beta chains from one sample in a study of monozygotic twins with inflammatory bowel disease. TCRdb reprocessed the 5' RACE reads and keeps a single row for each CDR3 protein, giving no DNA. The listing contains about 210,000 distinct CDR3 sequences. The specimen sequenced was blood. The receptors come from a human donor with ulcerative colitis or Crohn's disease, or a healthy co-twin of an affected twin (not recorded which). Each CDR3 is given with its conserved first and last residue. Each record gives: V gene, J gene, CDR3 protein.

TRBV7-2	TRBJ2-1	CASSLGQGRNEQFF
TRBV10-3	TRBJ1-5	CATSERPMGDQPQHF
TRBV10-3	TRBJ1-2	CAISSGPDRGYGYTF
TRBV12-3/TRBV12-4	TRBJ2-2	CAKSGGGLTGELFF
TRBV7-9	TRBJ2-1	CASSPINNEQFF
TRBV7-9	TRBJ2-3	CASSYALYGTDTQYF
TRBV4-1	TRBJ1-5	CASSWDRNSNQPQHF
TRBV3-1	TRBJ1-2	CASSQDRARGNGYTF
TRBV10-3	TRBJ2-1	CAISPRTSRSSYNEQFF
TRBV30	TRBJ1-2	CAWSPRDPRGYTF
TRBV19	TRBJ1-2	CASSLTSTDRARGYTF
TRBV27	TRBJ2-7	CASSLSSGYPGFSYEQYF
TRBV5-1	TRBJ2-1	CASSLGRDNEQFF
TRBV5-4	TRBJ2-5	CASSGNLQETQYF
TRBV18	TRBJ1-5	CASSPGTESNQPQHF
TRBV20-1	TRBJ1-2	CSASNSGGYTF
TRBV7-9	TRBJ2-1	CASTPQGQGNNEQFF
TRBV9	TRBJ2-1	CASSVAPSADEQFF
TRBV29-1	TRBJ1-1	CSFWVGTEAFF
TRBV4-2	TRBJ1-6	CASSPIGQGQNSPLHF
TRBV18	TRBJ2-7	CASSRTENGEQYF
TRBV7-3	TRBJ2-1	CASSPGGEYNEQFF
TRBV5-6	TRBJ1-3	CASSLEIAGFSSGNTIYF